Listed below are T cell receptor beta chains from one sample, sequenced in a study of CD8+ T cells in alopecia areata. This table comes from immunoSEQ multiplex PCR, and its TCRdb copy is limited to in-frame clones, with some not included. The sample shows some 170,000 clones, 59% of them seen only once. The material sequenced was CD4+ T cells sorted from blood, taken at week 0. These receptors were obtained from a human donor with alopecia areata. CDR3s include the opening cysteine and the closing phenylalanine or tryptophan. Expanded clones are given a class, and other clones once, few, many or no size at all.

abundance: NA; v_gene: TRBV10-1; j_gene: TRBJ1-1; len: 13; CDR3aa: CASAATPETSAFF
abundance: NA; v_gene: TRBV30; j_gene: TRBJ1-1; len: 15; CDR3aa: CAWSVGRTGGKEGFF
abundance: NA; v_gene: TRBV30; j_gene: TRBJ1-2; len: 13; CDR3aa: CAWHDGQNYGYTF
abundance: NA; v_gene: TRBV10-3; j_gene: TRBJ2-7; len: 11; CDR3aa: CASRTSYEQYF
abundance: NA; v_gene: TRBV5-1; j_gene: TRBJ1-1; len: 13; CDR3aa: CASSLDTNTEAFF
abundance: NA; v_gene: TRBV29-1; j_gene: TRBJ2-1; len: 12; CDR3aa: CSVEPDYNEQFF
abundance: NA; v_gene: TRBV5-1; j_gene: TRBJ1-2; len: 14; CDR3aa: CASSLAGRGSGYTF
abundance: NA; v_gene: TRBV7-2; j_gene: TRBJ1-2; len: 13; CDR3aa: CASSLGTSYGYTF
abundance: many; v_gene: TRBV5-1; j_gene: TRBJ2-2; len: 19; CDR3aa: CASSPYNRGRISNTGELFF
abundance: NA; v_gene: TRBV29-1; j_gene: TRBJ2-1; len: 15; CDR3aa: CSVEPQGAGYNEQFF
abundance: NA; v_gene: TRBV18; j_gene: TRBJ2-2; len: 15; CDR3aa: CASSLTLMNTGELFF
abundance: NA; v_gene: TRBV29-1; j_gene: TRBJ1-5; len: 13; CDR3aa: CSVGSELNQPQHF
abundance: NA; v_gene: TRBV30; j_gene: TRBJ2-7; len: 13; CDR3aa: CAWSARDNSEQYF
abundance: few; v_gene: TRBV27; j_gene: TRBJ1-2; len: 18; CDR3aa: CASSLGRVRGQSFYGYTF
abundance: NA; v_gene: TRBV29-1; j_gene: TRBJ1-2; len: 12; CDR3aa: CSVAGDNYGYTF
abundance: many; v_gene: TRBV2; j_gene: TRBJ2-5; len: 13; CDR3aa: CASSRTSYETQYF
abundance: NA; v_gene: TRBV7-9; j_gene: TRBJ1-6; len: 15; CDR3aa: CASSPSGQGNSPLHF